These 17 T cell receptor beta chains came from one sample sequenced in a study of OX40 agonist ivuxolimab in advanced cancers. The assay was immunoSEQ multiplex PCR, and TCRdb's table has in-frame clones only and misses some. The table includes tens of thousands of clones, around three quarters detected once. Sample: CD4+ or CD8+ T cells sorted from blood, taken in a trial of the OX40 agonist ivuxolimab. The source is an adult with an advanced solid tumor such as melanoma, head and neck, liver or kidney cancer.

This chain connects TRBV29-1 to TRBJ2-5; a weak D match, TRBD1 (6 bases). The CDR3 has 13 amino acids. Germline CDR1 is SQVTM and CDR2 is ANQGSEA. V lost 6 bases and J 7 bases, leaving 18 bases between the germline ends. The CDR3 sequence is CSVNPQGEATQYF. The DNA for the CDR3 is TGCAGCGTCAACCCACAGGGAGAGGCGACCCAGTACTTC.

The chain employs TRBV29-1 and TRBJ1-1, with D possibly being TRBD1 (5 bases). The CDR3 spans 13 residues. Germline CDR1 is SQVTM and CDR2 is ANQGSEA. Trimming stripped 7 bases from V and 4 bases from J, with 16 bases between. The CDR3 loop is CSGGDGVFTEAFF. The CDR3 DNA follows: TGCAGCGGAGGGGATGGGGTTTTCACTGAAGCTTTCTTT.

The rearrangement uses TRBV5-1 and TRBJ2-2; 8 bases map to TRBD2. Trimming took 2 bases from V and 8 from J; bases not matched to a gene: 5. Germline CDR1 reads SGHRS; CDR2 reads YFSETQ. The CDR3 contains 14 residues. The CDR3 loop is CASSLAGAPGELFF. In nucleotides, the CDR3 is TGCGCCAGCAGCTTAGCGGGGGCTCCGGGGGAGCTGTTTTTT.

The rearrangement links TRBV11-2 to TRBJ2-2; unclear D gene. In germline, CDR1 is SGHAT, CDR2 FQNNGV. The length of the CDR3 is 16 residues. Trimming took 0 bases from V and 6 from J, leaving 14 bases between them. This chain's CDR3 is CASSLEGRVLAGELFF. Written as DNA, the CDR3 is TGTGCCAGCAGCTTAGAGGGTCGGGTACTGGCCGGGGAGCTGTTTTTT.

The chain is built from TRBV6-1 and TRBJ2-5; 7 nucleotides agree with TRBD2. After removal of 3 bases from V and 2 bases from J, the junction contained 6 bases not matched to a gene. Germline CDR1 is MNHNS and CDR2 is SASEGT. This CDR3 region has 15 residues. CDR3 sequence: CASSEGSGVQETQYF. The CDR3 coding sequence is TGTGCCAGCAGTGAGGGGAGCGGGGTACAAGAGACCCAGTACTTC.

The chain employs TRBV7-2 and TRBJ1-5; no reliable D call. Germline CDR1 SGHTA, CDR2 FQGNSA. V lost 2 bases and J lost 1, with 9 bases in between. The CDR3 is 15 amino acids. The CDR3 coding sequence is TGTGCCAGCAGCTTAAATGGTCCCAGCAATCAGCCCCAGCATTTT. This sequence encodes CASSLNGPSNQPQHF.

This clone was observed once. The chain links TRBV5-5 to TRBJ2-1; D gene ambiguous. Germline loops: CDR1 SGHKS, CDR2 YYEKEE (reference sequence). V dropped 0 bases and J dropped 4 bases, with 5 bases sitting between them. The CDR3 has 13 residues. CDR3 in amino acids: CASSLGQYNEQFF. CDR3 sequence (DNA): TGTGCCAGCAGCTTGGGTCAGTACAATGAGCAGTTCTTC.

This clone has a handful of counts. J is TRBJ2-5 and V is TRBV5-6; tentative D call: TRBD2 (6 bases). Per the germline V gene, CDR1 is SGHDT and CDR2 is YYEEEE. V was shortened by 4 bases and J by 4 bases, with 14 bases between the two germline ends. The CDR3 contains 14 residues. DNA of the CDR3: TGTGCCAGCAGCCGGGGGACCGAGCGAGAGACCCAGTACTTC. Translation gives CASSRGTERETQYF.

This chain connects TRBV14 to TRBJ2-7; possibly TRBD1 for D (6 bases). CDR3 length: 14 residues. Germline V gene sequence: CDR1 SGHDN, CDR2 FVKESK. The V and J ends lost 5 bases and 1 base respectively, with 12 bases between them. CDR3 DNA: TGTGCCAGCAGCTACCACAGGGTTTCCTACGAGCAGTACTTC. It translates to CASSYHRVSYEQYF.

The chain uses TRBV5-6 and TRBJ2-1; no definite D call. V dropped 4 bases and J dropped 10 bases, with 12 bases sitting between them. Per germline, CDR1 SGHDT and CDR2 YYEEEE. CDR3 length equals 12 residues. The CDR3 sequence: CASSLGVKEQFF. Written as DNA, the CDR3 is TGTGCCAGCAGCCTTGGAGTAAAGGAGCAGTTCTTC. Based on the CDR3 plus reference TRBV5-6 and TRBJ2-1, the full variable domain is DAGVTQSPTHLIKTRGQQVTLRCSPKSGHDTVSWYQQALGQGPQFIFQYYEEEERQRGNFPDRFSGHQFPNYSSELNVNALLLGDSALYLCASSLGVKEQFFGPGTRLTVL.

The chain uses TRBV7-6 and TRBJ2-2; tentative D call: TRBD2 (6 bases). Between the trimmed V and J ends, which lost 6 bases and 7 bases, there was a span of 24 bases. The CDR3 is made up of 17 amino acids. CDR1 is SGHVS and CDR2 is FNYEAQ in the germline V gene. The DNA of the CDR3 is TGTGCCAGCAGTCGATTATTCCAGGAGGGAGGTCACGGGGAGCTGTTTTTT. It specifies CASSRLFQEGGHGELFF.

Remarks on this clone: A read error may be the cause here, since a much bigger clone is one base away. The chain links TRBV7-9 to TRBJ1-1; TRBD1 might be the D (6 bases). Germline V gene sequence: CDR1 SEHNR, CDR2 FQNEAQ (reference sequence). CDR3 length: 15 amino acids. CDR3 coding DNA: TGTACCAGCAGCTCCGCCCCTACAGGGATCGCTGAAGCTTTCTTT. This encodes CTSSSAPTGIAEAFF.

CDR3 DNA sequence: TGTGCCAGCAGCTTAAGTCTCGCACGGGTCGGGTCCCCCGACTACGAGCAGTACTTC. Protein product: CASSLSLARVGSPDYEQYF. The V call is TRBV7-9, the J call TRBJ2-7; D is ambiguous. Germline V gene sequence: CDR1 SEHNR, CDR2 FQNEAQ (reference sequence). V lost 2 bases and J 3 bases, leaving 26 bases between the germline ends. The CDR3 runs 19 residues.

About this clone: The junction shows a germline mismatch at one end, possibly a read error. The chain's CDR3 is CVSSFLISGSEQFF. The CDR3 region has the DNA TGTGTCAGCAGTTTCCTTATTAGCGGGAGTGAGCAGTTCTTC. The V and J genes are TRBV6-6 and TRBJ2-1; TRBD2 matches at 9 bases. The CDR3 extends over 14 amino acids. CDR1 is MNHNY, CDR2 SVGAGI, per germline (reference sequence).

In its sample, this clone was seen a few times. The chain recombines TRBV11-3 with TRBJ2-2; D perhaps matches TRBD2 (6 bases). Between the trimmed V and J ends, which lost 5 bases and 6 bases, there was a span of 16 bases. CDR3 length: 15 residues. Germline CDR1 SGHNT, CDR2 YENEEA. The CDR3 loop is CASSLQAGRAGELFF. The CDR3 bases are TGTGCCAGCAGCCTCCAGGCGGGGCGAGCCGGGGAGCTGTTTTTT.

This sequence joins TRBV9 and TRBJ2-3; TRBD2 is a possible D gene (5 bases). The CDR3 is made up of 14 amino acids. V was pared by 0 bases and J by 5 bases, with 10 bases between. CDR1 is SGDLS, CDR2 YYNGEE, per germline. For the CDR3, the DNA is TGTGCCAGCAGCGTAGACACGGGAATAGATACGCAGTATTTT. This gives the protein CASSVDTGIDTQYF. The full variable domain, completed using reference TRBV9 and TRBJ2-3, is DSGVTQTPKHLITATGQRVTLRCSPRSGDLSVYWYQQSLDQGLQFLIQYYNGEERAKGNILERFSAQQFPDLHSELNLSSLELGDSALYFCASSVDTGIDTQYFGPGTRLTVL.

This clone was detected a few times. This rearrangement joins TRBV27 to TRBJ2-1, with 9 bases identical to TRBD1. V lost 0 bases to trimming and J lost 7 bases; unmatched junction nucleotides: 4. CDR3 length equals 15 residues. Germline V gene lookup returns CDR1 MNHEY and CDR2 SMNVEV (reference sequence). The CDR3 nucleotides read TGTGCCAGCAGTTTATCAACAGGGGGCAGGAATGAGCAGTTCTTC. It codes for CASSLSTGGRNEQFF.